The sample holds a few counts of the clone carrying this T cell receptor beta chain. The antigen is unknown. A read error is the likely source, as a far larger clone sits one nucleotide away. V was pared by 5 bases and J by 10 bases, with 18 bases between. CDR1 is SGHTA and CDR2 is FQGTGA in the germline V gene. The CDR3 spans 14 residues. The data originate from a study of regulatory T cells in long-lasting Graves disease. Study results and caveats: Limited sample numbers may have lowered accuracy. Patients with persistent disease showed a bias toward TRBV28, TRBJ1-2 and TRBJ2-5. The study examined only peripheral blood, not thyroid tissue.

Building of the TCR beta libraries involved iRepertoire HTBI primers and Arm-PCR of CDR3 regions. TCRdb independently ran MiXCR on the multiplex PCR reads; one entry per CDR3 protein. The sample has a few hundred thousand distinct CDR3 sequences; around 11% are singletons. Stated time point: newly diagnosed GD, antithyroid drugs for less than 3 months. The authors made the TCR library using RNA they extracted from PBMCs. These records were also assigned to another study, of T cells in Graves' hyperthyroidism and ophthalmopathy. That work adds: RT-PCR in the first round (using the HTBI primer set) targeted the TCR CDR3.

V and J are TRBV7-3 and TRBJ2-1, with D possibly being TRBD1 (5 bases). The clonotype originates from a woman between 18 and 30 years old with Graves disease. The sequences come from peripheral blood mononuclear cells (PBMCs), collected at new diagnosis, from a patient treated with antithyroid drugs. The CDR3 coding sequence is TGTGCCAGCAGCCTACCAGGGTTTCCCTACGAGCAGTTCTTC. Translation gives CASSLPGFPYEQFF.